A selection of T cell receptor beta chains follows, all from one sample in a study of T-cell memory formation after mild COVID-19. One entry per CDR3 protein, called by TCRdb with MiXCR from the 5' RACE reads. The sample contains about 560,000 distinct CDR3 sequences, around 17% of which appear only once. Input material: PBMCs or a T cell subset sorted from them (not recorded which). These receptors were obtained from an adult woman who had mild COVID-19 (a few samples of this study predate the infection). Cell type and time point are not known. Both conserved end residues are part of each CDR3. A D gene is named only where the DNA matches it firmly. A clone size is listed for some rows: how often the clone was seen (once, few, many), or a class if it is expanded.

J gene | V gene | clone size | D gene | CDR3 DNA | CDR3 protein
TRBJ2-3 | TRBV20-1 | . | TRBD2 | TGCAGTGCTAGCCCCCCGCTACTAGCGCCTTACACCCGCACAGATACGCAGTATTTT | CSASPPLLAPYTRTDTQYF
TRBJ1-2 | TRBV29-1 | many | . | TGCAGCGTTTGGGACGGTCCTGGAGGCTACACCTTC | CSVWDGPGGYTF
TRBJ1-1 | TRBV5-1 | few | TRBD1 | TGCGCCAGCAGCTTTGGGACAGGGGGGAACACTGAAGCTTTCTTT | CASSFGTGGNTEAFF
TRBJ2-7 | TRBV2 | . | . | TGTGCCAGCAGTGAATTCTGGGCCTACGAGCAGTACTTC | CASSEFWAYEQYF
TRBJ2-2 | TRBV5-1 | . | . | TGCGCCAGCAGCTGGGGGTACTGGGGGCCCGCCAACACCGGGGAGCTGTTTTTT | CASSWGYWGPANTGELFF
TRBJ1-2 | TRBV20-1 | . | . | TGCAGTGCTAGGGCCCTTCCGCGACGAGGGGACTATGGCTACACCTTC | CSARALPRRGDYGYTF
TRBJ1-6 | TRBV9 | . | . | TGTGCCAGCAGCGTAGGGGTAGTAAATACCCTCCACTTT | CASSVGVVNTLHF
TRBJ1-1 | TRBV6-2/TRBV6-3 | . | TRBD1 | TGTGCCAGCAGTTACTCGATAGCAGGGGGAGGCACTGAAGCTTTCTTT | CASSYSIAGGGTEAFF
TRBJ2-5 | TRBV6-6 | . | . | TGTGCCAGCAGTTACTCGTTGCGGGGAGGCGGGGCGACCCAGTACTTC | CASSYSLRGGGATQYF
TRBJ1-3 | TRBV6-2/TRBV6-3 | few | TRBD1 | TGTGCCAGCATCGAGACAGGGCGTAACACCATATATTTT | CASIETGRNTIYF
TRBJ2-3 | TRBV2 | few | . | TGTGCCAGCAGGGCGTACAGGTCGACAGATACGCAGTATTTT | CASRAYRSTDTQYF
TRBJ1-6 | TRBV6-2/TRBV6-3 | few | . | TGTGCCAGCAGTCGCGGGTCGGGAAATTCACCCCTCCACTTT | CASSRGSGNSPLHF
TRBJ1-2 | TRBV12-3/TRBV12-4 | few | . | TGTGCCAGCAGTTTCTCGCAGAGGGTGTCGGATGGCTACACCTTC | CASSFSQRVSDGYTF
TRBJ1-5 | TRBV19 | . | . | TGTGCCAGTAGTATGGCAAGGGTTCGGCAGCCCCAGCATTTT | CASSMARVRQPQHF
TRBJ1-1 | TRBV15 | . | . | TGTGCCACCAGCAGAGATGGGGGTATGAACACTGAAGCTTTCTTT | CATSRDGGMNTEAFF
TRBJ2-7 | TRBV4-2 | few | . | TGTGCCAGCAGCCAAGATAGGAGGGGCCGTTACTACGAGCAGTACTTC | CASSQDRRGRYYEQYF